One sample yielded the 6 T cell receptor beta chains listed below, sequenced in a study of cytomegalovirus exposure and HLA in healthy donors. The PCR was carried out with 60 Vbeta primers and 13 Jbeta primers. TCRdb's copy holds only in-frame clones and misses some; the assay was immunoSEQ multiplex PCR. Of more than 100,000 clones in the sample, 65% to 80% were seen once. The sequenced material came from PBMCs. These receptors originate from a woman in her thirties or forties in good health and CMV-seropositive.

The J gene is TRBJ1-1, the V gene TRBV7-2, with 7 bases fitting TRBD1. Trimming took 2 bases from V and 7 from J; bases not matched to a gene: 7. Germline V gene lookup returns CDR1 SGHTA and CDR2 FQGNSA. CDR3 length: 14 amino acids. The CDR3 DNA sequence: TGTGCCAGCAGCTTACAGGGGGGTACGATTGAAGCTTTCTTT. This encodes CASSLQGGTIEAFF.

This clone has just a few counts. The J gene is TRBJ1-5, the V gene TRBV5-1; D unresolved. This CDR3 has 13 amino acids. The V gene's germline CDR1 is SGHRS and CDR2 YFSETQ. Trimming took 0 bases from V and 5 from J, leaving 6 bases between them. The CDR3: CASSLGVDQPQHF. CDR3 nucleotides: TGCGCCAGCAGCTTGGGCGTGGATCAGCCCCAGCATTTT.

The chain carries TRBV5-4 and TRBJ2-1, with 7 bases that match TRBD1. Looked up from germline, CDR1 is SGHNT and CDR2 is YYREEE (reference sequence). The CDR3 runs 17 residues. Losses at the gene ends were 4 bases for V and 0 bases for J; bases not matched to a gene: 10. CDR3 sequence (DNA): TGTGCCAGCAGCGCGATAAGGACAGGCCCCTCCTACAATGAGCAGTTCTTC. It codes for CASSAIRTGPSYNEQFF.

The V call is TRBV5-8, the J call TRBJ1-1, with D uncertain. The CDR3 spans 14 residues. V lost 0 bases and J lost 4, with 10 bases in between. Germline CDR1 is SGHTS and CDR2 is YDEGEE. The CDR3 here is CASSLVRRPTEAFF. The CDR3 DNA is TGTGCCAGCAGCTTGGTGAGGAGGCCCACTGAAGCTTTCTTT.

V gene TRBV19 combines with J gene TRBJ2-1, with 8 bases that match TRBD2. The CDR3 loop spans 16 amino acids. Germline CDR1 and CDR2: LNHDA and SQIVND (reference sequence). After removal of 5 bases from V and 7 bases from J, the junction contained 13 bases not matched to a gene. CDR3 in amino acids: CASSWGTSGGLNEQFF. CDR3 coding DNA: TGTGCCAGTAGTTGGGGAACTAGCGGAGGACTTAATGAGCAGTTCTTC. Full variable domain (remainder filled in from reference TRBV19 and TRBJ2-1): DGGITQSPKYLFRKEGQNVTLSCEQNLNHDAMYWYRQDPGQGLRLIYYSQIVNDFQKGDIAEGYSVSREKKESFPLTVTSAQKNPTAFYLCASSWGTSGGLNEQFFGPGTRLTVL.

With respect to this clone: Other DNA sequences in the same sample also yield this CDR3. The V and J genes are TRBV25-1 and TRBJ1-6; no reliable D call. V was pared by 4 bases and J by 0 bases, with 4 bases between. Germline V gene sequence: CDR1 MGHDK, CDR2 SYGVNS. The CDR3 has 14 residues. CDR3 region: CASSVSSYNSPLHF. CDR3 coding DNA: TGTGCCAGCAGTGTTAGCTCCTATAATTCACCCCTCCACTTT.